Below, 23 T cell receptor beta chains from the same sample are listed, as sequenced in a study of STAT5B mutations in CD4+ large granular lymphocyte leukemia. Assay used: immunoSEQ multiplex PCR; TCRdb lists only in-frame clones, some missing. Of around 28,000 clones listed, around 72% were seen once; the top ten hold around 0.99%. The specimen was CD4+ T cells from blood buffy coats. The source of these receptors is a human donor in good health.

The chain uses TRBV19 and TRBJ1-5; 9 positions agree with TRBD1. V was pared by 6 bases and J by 5 bases, with 14 bases of the junction left unmatched. The CDR3 extends over 17 amino acids. The V gene's germline CDR1 is LNHDA and CDR2 SQIVND (reference sequence). CDR3 coding DNA: TGTGCCAGTAGCAGGGTCGGGACAGGGATCACCCATCAGCCCCAGCATTTT. Its protein is CASSRVGTGITHQPQHF.

V is TRBV7-6 and J is TRBJ2-2, with no clear D. This CDR3 is 13 amino acids long. Trimming cost V 1 base and J 6 bases, with 6 bases left between them. Looked up from germline, CDR1 is SGHVS and CDR2 is FNYEAQ. The CDR3 sequence is CASSLVSSGELFF. In DNA, the CDR3 is TGTGCCAGCAGCTTAGTTAGCTCCGGGGAGCTGTTTTTT.

The CDR3 loop reads CASSFARLAGGNEQFF. The DNA for the CDR3 is TGTGCCAGCAGTTTTGCAAGACTAGCGGGGGGAAATGAGCAGTTCTTC. The genes are TRBV28 and TRBJ2-1, with 13 nucleotides matching TRBD2. CDR3 length: 16 amino acids. V was pared by 3 bases and J by 7 bases, with 6 bases of the junction left unmatched. Germline loops: CDR1 MDHEN, CDR2 SYDVKM.

The J gene is TRBJ2-3, the V gene TRBV27; 9 bases agree with TRBD1. V shed 5 bases, J shed 4 bases, and the junction held 10 bases outside the gene matches. The CDR3 loop spans 16 amino acids. The germline gives CDR1 MNHEY, CDR2 SMNVEV (reference sequence). CDR3 amino acids: CASSPLPDRGADTQYF. The DNA for the CDR3 is TGTGCCAGCAGTCCTTTGCCTGACAGGGGGGCAGATACGCAGTATTTT.

This rearrangement joins TRBV6-6 to TRBJ2-7; 8 bases agree with TRBD1. The CDR3 contains 15 residues. The V and J ends lost 6 bases and 6 bases, in that order; junction bases with no gene match: 13. Germline-derived CDR1 and CDR2 are MNHNY and SVGAGI (reference sequence). CDR3 coding DNA: TGTGCCAGCAGCCCCGGGACAGGTGTCCTCGTCGAGCAGTACGTC. Protein product: CASSPGTGVLVEQYV.

V is TRBV7-2 and J is TRBJ1-2, with a weak D call TRBD1 (5 bases). V lost 4 bases and J lost 7, with 10 bases in between. The CDR3 is made up of 12 amino acids. Germline V gene lookup returns CDR1 SGHTA and CDR2 FQGNSA. The CDR3 spells CASSYGGLGYTF. The CDR3 DNA follows: TGTGCCAGCAGCTACGGGGGTCTTGGCTACACCTTC.

This rearrangement joins TRBV7-3 to TRBJ2-3; 11 nucleotides agree with TRBD2. Germline CDR1 reads SGHTA; CDR2 reads FQGTGA. This CDR3 has 18 amino acids. The ends lost 5 bases at V and 2 bases at J; junction bases unmatched: 12. CDR3 loop: CASSLRPLAGVTTDTQYF. CDR3 DNA: TGTGCCAGCAGCCTCCGCCCACTAGCGGGGGTTACCACAGATACGCAGTATTTT.

The chain links TRBV7-9 to TRBJ2-7; D is perhaps TRBD1 (6 bases). CDR1 SEHNR and CDR2 FQNEAQ come from the germline V gene (reference sequence). Trimming shortened V by 5 bases and J by 1 base, and 12 bases separated the two germline ends. The CDR3 spans 14 residues. CDR3 nucleotides: TGTGCCAGCAGCCCAGGGGCGGAATCCTACGAGCAGTACTTC. This translates into CASSPGAESYEQYF.

The chain carries TRBV7-9 and TRBJ2-2; D remains unclear. V lost 3 bases, J lost 6 bases, and 5 bases lay in between. This CDR3 is built from 12 residues. Germline CDR1 SEHNR, CDR2 FQNEAQ (reference sequence). CDR3 sequence: CASSFKPGELFF. In DNA, the CDR3 is TGTGCCAGCAGCTTTAAACCCGGGGAGCTGTTTTTT.

This chain connects TRBV19 to TRBJ2-2, with D possibly TRBD2 on 6 matching bases. Germline CDR1 reads LNHDA; CDR2 reads SQIVND (reference sequence). This CDR3 is 13 amino acids long. The ends were cut back, 8 bases at V and 7 bases at J, with 14 bases in the middle. The CDR3 DNA is TGTGCCAGTCGAAGCAACGGGGGCGGGGAGCTGTTTTTT. It specifies CASRSNGGGELFF.

V is TRBV28 and J is TRBJ1-3; TRBD1 aligns across 7 bases. With 2 bases clipped from V and 0 bases from J, the junction kept 4 bases outside the gene matches. In germline, CDR1 is MDHEN, CDR2 SYDVKM. CDR3 length: 16 amino acids. The CDR3 region has the DNA TGTGCCAGCAGTTTAAGGACAGGTCACTCTGGAAACACCATATATTTT. Translating it yields CASSLRTGHSGNTIYF.

This clone is a singleton in its sample. The genes are TRBV18 and TRBJ2-7; D not certain. Per germline, CDR1 KGHSH and CDR2 LQKENI. V dropped 2 bases and J dropped 2 bases, with 10 bases sitting between them. There are 14 residues in the CDR3. The DNA of the CDR3 is TGTGCCAGCTCACCAGCGCGTGGGGCCTACGAGCAGTACGTC. It encodes CASSPARGAYEQYV.

The chain is built from TRBV28 and TRBJ1-2; D gene uncertain. This CDR3 has 10 amino acids. The ends were cut back, 4 bases at V and 8 bases at J, with 5 bases in the middle. The germline CDR1 and CDR2 sequences are MDHEN and SYDVKM. The DNA for the CDR3 is TGTGCCAGCAGTTCGGCGGGCTACACCTTC. Its protein is CASSSAGYTF.

The chain links TRBV5-1 to TRBJ2-1, with D possibly called TRBD1 or TRBD2 (6 bases each). V shed 0 bases and J shed 7 bases, with 8 bases lying between them. The CDR3 consists of 13 residues. Looked up from germline, CDR1 is SGHRS and CDR2 is YFSETQ. The DNA of the CDR3 is TGCGCCAGCAGCTTGGTAGGGGGGAATGAGCAGTTCTTC. Translation gives CASSLVGGNEQFF.

This rearrangement joins TRBV7-2 to TRBJ1-6; possibly TRBD1 for D (6 bases). CDR3 size: 16 residues. Germline values: CDR1 SGHTA, CDR2 FQGNSA. V gave up 1 base and J gave up 5 bases, with 12 bases separating them. The CDR3 sequence: CASSLVTGADNSPLHF. Here the CDR3 DNA reads TGTGCCAGCAGCTTAGTGACAGGTGCAGATAATTCACCCCTCCACTTT.

This sequence joins TRBV6-5 and TRBJ1-6; 11 nucleotides match TRBD1. The CDR3 runs 14 residues. Germline V CDR1 and CDR2: MNHEY, SVGAGI. After removal of 6 bases from V and 9 bases from J, the junction contained 4 bases not matched to a gene. The chain's CDR3 is CASSPGQGVSPLHF. CDR3 sequence (DNA): TGTGCCAGCAGCCCGGGACAGGGGGTTTCACCCCTCCACTTT.

The chain has TRBV11-2 and TRBJ2-1; weak D call: TRBD2 (6 bases). Between the trimmed V and J ends, which lost 5 bases and 7 bases, there was a span of 9 bases. The length of the CDR3 is 12 residues. Germline V gene data show CDR1 as SGHAT and CDR2 as FQNNGV. CDR3 region: CASSPAGNEQFF. CDR3 DNA sequence: TGTGCCAGCAGCCCTGCGGGGAATGAGCAGTTCTTC.

The chain combines TRBV30 with TRBJ1-5, with D unclear. This CDR3 is 15 amino acids long. V was shortened by 1 base and J by 3 bases, with 13 bases between the two germline ends. Germline V gene sequence: CDR1 GTSNPN, CDR2 SVGIG (reference sequence). CDR3 protein: CAWSDGTAYNQPQHF. The DNA of the CDR3 is TGTGCCTGGAGTGATGGTACAGCCTACAATCAGCCCCAGCATTTT.

V is TRBV12-5 and J is TRBJ1-1; D is possibly TRBD1 (5 bases). The CDR3 totals 16 residues. CDR1 is LGHNT and CDR2 is FRNRAP in the germline V gene. V was trimmed by 3 bases and J by 1 base, leaving 15 bases between them. The CDR3 coding sequence is TGTGCTAGTGGTTTTTACCTCGACAGATCGAACACTGAAGCTTTCTTT. Translated: CASGFYLDRSNTEAFF. Full variable domain (outside the CDR3, taken from reference TRBV12-5 and TRBJ1-1): DARVTQTPRHKVTEMGQEVTMRCQPILGHNTVFWYRQTMMQGLELLAYFRNRAPLDDSGMPKDRFSAEMPDATLATLKIQPSEPRDSAVYFCASGFYLDRSNTEAFFGQGTRLTVV.

The V call is TRBV7-8, the J call TRBJ1-4; D is ambiguous. This CDR3 has 16 residues. CDR1 and CDR2 from the germline V gene are SGHVS and FQNEAQ. V dropped 0 bases and J dropped 0 bases, with 8 bases sitting between them. The CDR3 nucleotides are TGTGCCAGCAGCTTAGCCGGCGGATCAACTAATGAAAAACTGTTTTTT. Translated, it gives CASSLAGGSTNEKLFF.

The V gene is TRBV19, the J gene TRBJ1-2, with a tentative D call TRBD1 (5 bases). The CDR3 sequence is 13 residues long. Trimming removed 3 bases at V and 4 bases at J, with 9 bases between. Germline CDR1 reads LNHDA; CDR2 reads SQIVND (reference sequence). The CDR3 spells CASSIGRAYGYTF. In DNA, the CDR3 is TGTGCCAGTAGTATTGGCAGGGCCTATGGCTACACCTTC.

This chain uses TRBV27 with TRBJ2-3; possible D gene TRBD1, 5 bases. CDR3 size: 16 residues. Germline CDR1 and CDR2: MNHEY and SMNVEV (reference sequence). V lost 10 bases and J lost 7, with 27 bases in between. The CDR3 loop is CATRNVMLGATYTQYF. DNA for the CDR3: TGTGCCACCCGAAATGTTATGTTAGGGGCCACGTATACGCAGTATTTT.

This clone has a single count. The J gene is TRBJ1-2, the V gene TRBV30; D possibly corresponds to TRBD1 (5 bases). In germline, CDR1 is GTSNPN, CDR2 SVGIG (reference sequence). Trimming left V 2 bases short and J 1 base short, with 8 bases between. The CDR3 spans 13 residues. The CDR3 here is CAWSHDSNYGYTF. Here the CDR3 DNA reads TGTGCCTGGAGTCATGACAGTAACTATGGCTACACCTTC.